These 18 T cell receptor beta chains share one sample of origin, sequenced in a study of blood T cell repertoires in COVID-19. Some clones are missing from TCRdb's copy, which holds only in-frame ones; the method was immunoSEQ multiplex PCR. The sample has about 260,000 clones; approximately 86% are singletons. The sequenced material came from peripheral blood. The source is a man aged 35-49 years with active or convalescent COVID-19.

The chain couples TRBV19 to TRBJ2-1; D is possibly TRBD2 (6 bases). Germline loops: CDR1 LNHDA, CDR2 SQIVND (reference sequence). V lost 3 bases and J lost 2, with 11 bases in between. CDR3 length equals 15 residues. CDR3 sequence: CASSMEGFTYNEQFF. DNA of the CDR3: TGTGCCAGTAGTATGGAGGGCTTTACCTACAATGAGCAGTTCTTC.

The chain has TRBV15 and TRBJ2-5; D not certain. CDR1 and CDR2 (germline): LNHNV, YYDKDF (reference sequence). V was cut by 4 bases and J by 0 bases, with 6 bases left in between. CDR3 size: 13 residues. CDR3 DNA sequence: TGTGCCACCAGCATCCCTAACCAAGAGACCCAGTACTTC. It specifies CATSIPNQETQYF.

This clone was seen just once. The J gene is TRBJ2-7, the V gene TRBV28; TRBD1 aligns across 7 bases. The junction had 9 bases not matched to a gene; V was cut back by 5 bases and J by 2 bases. Germline V gene data show CDR1 as MDHEN and CDR2 as SYDVKM. CDR3 length equals 15 residues. CDR3: CASSLAGDRAYEQYF. CDR3 DNA: TGTGCCAGCAGTCTCGCCGGGGACAGAGCCTACGAGCAGTACTTC.

This chain links TRBV1 with TRBJ2-3; the table's D gene call, TRBD2, was not cross checked with the DNA. TRBV1 is an annotated pseudogene. The length of the CDR3 is 21 residues. This chain's CDR3 is CTSSQERVLAGGIGATDTQYF. CDR3 DNA: TGCACCAGCAGCCAAGAGCGTGTGCTAGCGGGGGGTATCGGCGCCACAGATACGCAGTATTTT.

In this sample, this clone turned up once. The chain combines TRBV7-3 with TRBJ2-5, with D possibly matching TRBD2 (7 bases). With 9 bases removed from V and 6 bases from J, the gap between germline ends came to 14 bases. Germline V lookup: CDR1 SGHTA, CDR2 FQGTGA. CDR3 length: 12 residues. Here the CDR3 reads CARWNGGQTQYF. The CDR3 DNA is TGTGCCAGATGGAACGGGGGGCAGACCCAGTACTTC.

The V gene is TRBV7-3, the J gene TRBJ2-3, with D perhaps TRBD2 (5 bases). The CDR3 consists of 13 residues. Trimming took off 3 bases at V and 4 bases at J, with 8 bases between the two ends. Looked up from germline, CDR1 is SGHTA and CDR2 is FQGTGA. The CDR3 reads CASSFTRADTQYF. CDR3 bases: TGTGCCAGCAGCTTTACGAGGGCAGATACGCAGTATTTT. Full variable domain (remainder filled in from reference TRBV7-3 and TRBJ2-3): GAGVSQTPSNKVTEKGKYVELRCDPISGHTALYWYRQSLGQGPEFLIYFQGTGAADDSGLPNDRFFAVRPEGSVSTLKIQRTERGDSAVYLCASSFTRADTQYFGPGTRLTVL.

The chain combines TRBV19 with TRBJ1-1; 10 bases align to TRBD1. Germline V gene data show CDR1 as LNHDA and CDR2 as SQIVND (reference sequence). V trimming: 4 bases; J trimming: 1 base; junction bases outside the gene matches: 9. The CDR3 runs 17 residues. The CDR3, as DNA: TGTGCCAGTAGTAATGTAGTGACAGGGGGCTCGAACACTGAAGCTTTCTTT. This encodes CASSNVVTGGSNTEAFF.

The gene calls are TRBV7-2 and TRBJ2-2; D remains ambiguous. V was shortened by 2 bases and J by 6 bases, with 10 bases between the two germline ends. Germline V gene sequence: CDR1 SGHTA, CDR2 FQGNSA. This CDR3 contains 14 residues. The CDR3 DNA reads TGTGCCAGCAGCTTAATTGCTCAGTCCGGGGAGCTGTTTTTT. Translating gives CASSLIAQSGELFF.

There are a few counts of this clone. V is TRBV28 and J is TRBJ1-5; 7 bases map to TRBD1. Germline lookup yields CDR1 MDHEN and CDR2 SYDVKM. V was clipped by 6 bases and J by 6 bases; unmatched bases: 8. This CDR3 is built from 14 residues. CDR3 bases: TGTGCCAGCAGCCCTACAGGGGCCCCTCAGCCCCAGCATTTT. Translation gives CASSPTGAPQPQHF.

The sample holds one count of this clone. The chain joins TRBV5-1 to TRBJ2-1; 7 bases agree with TRBD1. CDR3 length: 15 residues. Germline CDR1 is SGHRS and CDR2 is YFSETQ. With 3 bases clipped from V and 6 bases from J, the junction kept 9 bases outside the gene matches. Here the CDR3 reads CASSSGQLESNEQFF. The CDR3 coding sequence is TGCGCCAGCAGCTCGGGACAGCTTGAATCCAATGAGCAGTTCTTC.

The chain combines TRBV11-3 with TRBJ2-3, with 9 positions matching TRBD2. The V segment lost 5 bases and the J segment 4 bases; nucleotides outside the gene matches: 10. The CDR3 has 16 amino acids. Germline CDR1 and CDR2: SGHNT and YENEEA. CDR3 in DNA: TGTGCCAGCAGCGACCTTTGGCGGGAGGGCGCAGATACGCAGTATTTT. Encoded protein: CASSDLWREGADTQYF.

The genes are TRBV4-1 and TRBJ2-7; a weak D match, TRBD2 (5 bases). In germline, CDR1 is MGHRA, CDR2 YSYEKL. The CDR3 has 13 residues. The V end lost 1 base, the J end lost 6 bases, and 10 bases lay between the germline ends. CDR3 amino acids: CASSQGTPPEQYF. The CDR3, as DNA: TGCGCCAGCAGCCAAGGGACTCCCCCCGAGCAGTACTTC.

This rearrangement joins TRBV24-1 to TRBJ2-6; 8 positions agree with TRBD1. With V trimmed by 12 bases and J by 4 bases, 10 bases remained unmatched. There are 15 residues in the CDR3. The germline V gene has CDR1 KGHDR and CDR2 SFDVKD. CDR3 region: CAPPGQGAGANVLTF. The CDR3 bases are TGTGCCCCCCCAGGACAGGGAGCCGGGGCCAACGTCCTGACTTTC.

The chain carries TRBV6-6 and TRBJ1-2; D perhaps matches TRBD1 (6 bases). The V end was cut by 4 bases, the J end by 7 bases, with 13 bases between. CDR3 length: 13 residues. Germline values: CDR1 MNHNY, CDR2 SVGAGI (reference sequence). CDR3 loop: CASSSQQGGGYTF. The DNA for the CDR3 is TGTGCCAGCAGTTCACAACAGGGCGGTGGCTACACCTTC.

The chain's CDR3 is CASSPTGTATGELFF. For the CDR3, the DNA is TGTGCCAGCAGCCCCACAGGGACAGCCACCGGGGAGCTGTTTTTT. The chain recombines TRBV3-1 (or the pseudogene TRBV3-2) with TRBJ2-2; 7 bases map to TRBD1. CDR3 length: 15 residues. CDR1 is LGHDT, CDR2 YNNKEL, per germline (reference sequence). Trimming cost V 4 bases and J 4 bases; bases outside gene matches: 6.

This rearrangement joins TRBV5-6 to TRBJ2-3; D possibly corresponds to TRBD1 (5 bases). Germline assignment: CDR1 SGHDT and CDR2 YYEEEE. The CDR3 length is 15 residues. V lost 0 bases and J lost 2, with 10 bases in between. CDR3: CASSLEGVYTDTQYF. As DNA, the CDR3 is TGTGCCAGCAGCTTGGAAGGGGTTTACACAGATACGCAGTATTTT.

CDR3 sequence: CASTKTGELFF. CDR3 coding DNA: TGTGCCAGCACTAAAACCGGGGAGCTGTTTTTT. This sequence joins TRBV14 and TRBJ2-2; D uncertain. Germline V gene sequence: CDR1 SGHDN, CDR2 FVKESK. The CDR3 is made up of 11 amino acids. V lost 7 bases, J lost 5 bases, and 5 bases lay in between.

This chain uses TRBV2 with TRBJ2-2; no firm D call. Germline assignment: CDR1 SNHLY and CDR2 FYNNEI. The CDR3 extends over 15 amino acids. The V end was cut by 1 base, the J end by 4 bases, with 10 bases between. This chain's CDR3 is CASSEERRITGELFF. In DNA, the CDR3 is TGTGCCAGCAGTGAAGAGCGACGGATCACCGGGGAGCTGTTTTTT. Combining the CDR3 with reference TRBV2 and TRBJ2-2 gives the whole variable domain EPEVTQTPSHQVTQMGQEVILRCVPISNHLYFYWYRQILGQKVEFLVSFYNNEISEKSEIFDDQFSVERPDGSNFTLKIRSTKLEDSAMYFCASSEERRITGELFFGEGSRLTVL.